This T cell receptor beta chain was sequenced during a study of OX40 agonist ivuxolimab in advanced cancers. In germline, CDR1 is SGHAT, CDR2 FQNNGV. The CDR3 covers 16 residues. V lost 5 bases to trimming and J lost 2 bases, with 13 bases between them. Autoimmune disease history or systemic immunosuppression led to patient exclusion. Clones were sequenced by immunoSEQ multiplex PCR, and TCRdb holds only the in-frame ones, with some missing. The repertoire holds tens of thousands of clones, with 89% as singletons. Study results and caveats: The average count of expanded clones was higher among CD8+ T cells than among CD4+.

Remarks on this clone: Its specificity is unknown.

The J gene is TRBJ1-6, the V gene TRBV11-2, with D unclear. The receptor's source is an adult with an advanced solid tumor such as melanoma, head and neck, liver or kidney cancer. Sequenced material: CD4+ or CD8+ T cells sorted from blood, taken in a trial of the OX40 agonist ivuxolimab. As DNA, the CDR3 is TGTGCCAGCAGCGACCCCCGGGGAACCTATAATTCACCCCTCCACTTT. Translated: CASSDPRGTYNSPLHF.